This T cell receptor (beta chain) was documented in a study of T-cell memory formation after mild COVID-19. V gave up 5 bases and J gave up 0 bases, with 7 bases separating them. This CDR3 region has 13 residues. Germline V gene data show CDR1 as SGHAT and CDR2 as FQNNGV. Each CDR3 protein is one row after TCRdb ran MiXCR on the 5' RACE reads. The sample records approximately 290,000 distinct CDR3 sequences, approximately 20% being singletons. The rearrangement uses TRBV11-2 and TRBJ1-1, with no clear D. Sequencing input: PBMCs or a T cell subset sorted from them (not recorded which). The receptor was derived from a man aged 18 to 30 who had mild COVID-19 (a few samples of this study predate the infection). Cell type and time point are not known. CDR3 nucleotides: TGTGCCAGCAGCCCGAGAATGAACACTGAAGCTTTCTTT. Its protein product is CASSPRMNTEAFF. The full variable domain, completed using reference TRBV11-2 and TRBJ1-1, is EAGVAQSPRYKIIEKRQSVAFWCNPISGHATLYWYQQILGQGPKLLIQFQNNGVVDDSQLPKDRFSAERLKGVDSTLKIQPAKLEDSAVYLCASSPRMNTEAFFGQGTRLTVV.